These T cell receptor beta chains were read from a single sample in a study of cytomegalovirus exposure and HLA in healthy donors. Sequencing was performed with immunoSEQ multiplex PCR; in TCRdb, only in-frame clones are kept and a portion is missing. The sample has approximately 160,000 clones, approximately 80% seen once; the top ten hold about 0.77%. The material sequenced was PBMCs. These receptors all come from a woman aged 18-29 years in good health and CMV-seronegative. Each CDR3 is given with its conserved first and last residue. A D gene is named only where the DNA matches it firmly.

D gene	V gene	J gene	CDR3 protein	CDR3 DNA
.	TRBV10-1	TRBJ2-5	CASSESGRPGRTQYF	TGCGCCAGCAGTGAGTCCGGACGGCCGGGGAGGACCCAGTACTTC
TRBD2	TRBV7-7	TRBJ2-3	CAGGLAGGPNTDTQYF	TGTGCTGGGGGACTAGCGGGAGGGCCAAACACAGATACGCAGTATTTT
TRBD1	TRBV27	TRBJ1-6	CASSLTGGTGSPLHF	TGTGCCAGCAGCTTGACAGGGGGCACGGGATCACCCCTCCACTTT
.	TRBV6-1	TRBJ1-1	CASSTPGGSEAFF	TGTGCCAGCAGTACCCCGGGGGGCTCTGAAGCTTTCTTT
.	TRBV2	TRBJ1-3	CASSAGQTPGNTIYF	TGTGCCAGCAGTGCGGGACAAACTCCAGGAAACACCATATATTTT
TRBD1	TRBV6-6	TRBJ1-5	CASRATGGFNQPQHF	TGTGCCAGCAGGGCGACAGGGGGCTTCAATCAGCCCCAGCATTTT
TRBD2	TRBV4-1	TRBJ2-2	CASRTGGLAGAGELFF	TGCGCCAGCAGGACGGGAGGGTTAGCGGGAGCCGGGGAGCTGTTTTTT
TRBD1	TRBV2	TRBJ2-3	CASSGQGFDTDTQYF	TGTGCCAGCAGCGGACAGGGGTTCGACACAGATACGCAGTATTTT
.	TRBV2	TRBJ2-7	CASRTVGGPYEQYF	TGTGCCAGCAGAACCGTCGGGGGACCCTACGAGCAGTACTTC
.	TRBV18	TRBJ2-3	CASSPDPPGDTQYF	TGTGCCAGCTCACCAGACCCCCCGGGGGATACGCAGTATTTT
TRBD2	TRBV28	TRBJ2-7	CASSRSGAGGLYEQYF	TGTGCCAGCAGTCGAAGCGGGGCGGGCGGGTTGTACGAGCAGTACTTC